The source of this TCR beta chain is a study of T cell responses to AZD1222 COVID-19 vaccine. General study findings and limits: The repertoires were collected only after the peak T cell response. The sample set comprised mostly white British donors with more females, and clonal diversity was possibly underestimated. Baseline seropositivity occurred in only six AZD1222 recipients.

Germline CDR1 and CDR2: SEHNR and FQNEAQ (reference sequence). The V end lost 6 bases, the J end lost 0 bases, and 8 bases lay between the germline ends. This CDR3 region has 13 residues. This clone has just one count. Its target is not known. Sequenced by immunoSEQ multiplex PCR; TCRdb stores in-frame clones only, minus some. The data show some 130,000 clones, 88% seen once. This rearrangement joins TRBV7-9 to TRBJ2-5, with D perhaps assigned TRBD1 or TRBD2 (5 bases each). Sequenced here: peripheral blood, sampled on day 0 of MenACWY control vaccination. The sequence was collected from an adult in good health. The DNA of the CDR3 is TGTGCCAGCAGGGGACGGCACCAAGAGACCCAGTACTTC. Translation gives CASRGRHQETQYF.